What follows are 16 T cell receptor beta chains derived from one specimen sequenced in a study of shared clonotypes between healthy human individuals. The protocol was immunoSEQ multiplex PCR, while the TCRdb copy is restricted to in-frame clones and leaves out a portion. Counted here are 2 million to 3 million clones, over 85% occurring once; the ten biggest clones make up approximately 0.37%. Sequences were obtained from naive CD4+ T cells from PBMCs. Regarding subset: CD45RA+ positively selected. Source of these receptors: a man aged 18 to 35 in good health. Some clones in this sample may be carry-over from other donors' samples.

The chain employs TRBV28 and TRBJ1-2, with D perhaps TRBD1 (6 bases). This CDR3 has 15 amino acids. Germline-derived CDR1 and CDR2 are MDHEN and SYDVKM. The V gene lost 4 bases and the J gene lost 3 bases, with 15 bases spanning the gap. The CDR3 sequence: CASSSDRSGDYGYTF. The DNA of the CDR3 is TGTGCCAGCAGTTCGGACCGATCAGGGGACTATGGCTACACCTTC.

A note on this clone: The sample holds other DNA sequences that translate to the same CDR3. The rearrangement uses TRBV6-6 and TRBJ2-7; D possibly matches TRBD1 or TRBD2 (5 bases each). Trimming removed 0 bases from V and 0 bases from J, with 6 bases in between. The CDR3 is 14 amino acids. Germline V gene data show CDR1 as MNHNY and CDR2 as SVGAGI (reference sequence). CDR3 nucleotides: TGTGCCAGCAGTTACTCCGGGACCTCCTACGAGCAGTACTTC. This encodes CASSYSGTSYEQYF.

This clone was recorded once. The V call is TRBV7-8, the J call TRBJ1-1, with D unclear. Per the germline V gene, CDR1 is SGHVS and CDR2 is FQNEAQ. Trimming stripped 4 bases from V and 1 base from J, with 13 bases between. This CDR3 region has 15 residues. This CDR3 reads CASSWQDSGNTEAFF. CDR3 coding DNA: TGTGCCAGCAGCTGGCAGGATTCGGGGAACACTGAAGCTTTCTTT.

The CDR3 nucleotides are TGTGCCAGCAGGGCGCGGGTGGGGACAGATACGCAGTATTTT. It yields the protein CASRARVGTDTQYF. J is TRBJ2-3 and V is TRBV6-5; a weak D match, TRBD2 (5 bases). The CDR3 is 14 amino acids. The ends were cut back, 6 bases at V and 3 bases at J, with 13 bases in the middle. CDR1 is MNHEY and CDR2 is SVGAGI in the germline V gene.

This clone was counted a single time. This rearrangement joins TRBV7-8 to TRBJ2-1; 10 nucleotides agree with TRBD1. There are 19 residues in the CDR3. CDR1 is SGHVS, CDR2 FQNEAQ, per germline. V lost 0 bases, J lost 7 bases, and 15 bases stayed unmatched. CDR3: CASSLAPRFGTGVDNEQFF. For the CDR3, the DNA is TGTGCCAGCAGCTTAGCGCCTCGATTCGGGACAGGGGTTGATAATGAGCAGTTCTTC.

V and J are TRBV19 and TRBJ2-1; 9 nucleotides align to TRBD1. Germline V lookup: CDR1 LNHDA, CDR2 SQIVND (reference sequence). The CDR3 is 14 amino acids. V shed 5 bases and J 7 bases; nucleotides not matched to a gene: 6. Written as DNA, the CDR3 is TGTGCCAGTAGTCTGGGACAGGGATGGAATGAGCAGTTCTTC. Its protein is CASSLGQGWNEQFF.

This chain links TRBV7-3 with TRBJ2-3, with a possible D match to TRBD2 (6 bases). The CDR3 covers 18 residues. Germline-derived CDR1 and CDR2 are SGHTA and FQGTGA. V shed 5 bases and J shed 2 bases, with 23 bases lying between them. The CDR3 DNA is TGTGCCAGCAGCCCCCGCAAGCTTGGGGGACTGCACACAGATACGCAGTATTTT. This sequence encodes CASSPRKLGGLHTDTQYF.

The chain uses TRBV7-8 and TRBJ2-2; no definite D call. V was cut by 2 bases and J by 6 bases, with 16 bases left in between. The CDR3 contains 16 residues. Germline lookup yields CDR1 SGHVS and CDR2 FQNEAQ. CDR3 protein: CASSLLPGVLPGELFF. The CDR3 region has the DNA TGTGCCAGCAGCTTACTTCCCGGCGTACTCCCCGGGGAGCTGTTTTTT. The entire variable domain, with the rest obtained from reference TRBV7-8 and TRBJ2-2, is as follows: GAGVSQSPRYKVAKRGQDVALRCDPISGHVSLFWYQQALGQGPEFLTYFQNEAQLDKSGLPSDRFFAERPEGSVSTLKIQRTQQEDSAVYLCASSLLPGVLPGELFFGEGSRLTVL.

Regarding this clone: This sample also contains other DNA sequences that code for the same CDR3. This chain connects TRBV11-2 to TRBJ2-5; no definite D call. Germline V gene sequence: CDR1 SGHAT, CDR2 FQNNGV. This CDR3 spans 13 amino acids. V dropped 1 base and J dropped 5 bases, with 8 bases sitting between them. The CDR3 sequence: CASSLGSRETQYF. The CDR3 nucleotides read TGTGCCAGCAGCTTAGGATCAAGGGAGACCCAGTACTTC.

The gene calls are TRBV27 and TRBJ2-1; D possibly corresponds to TRBD2 (5 bases). The length of the CDR3 is 17 residues. Trimming cost V 6 bases and J 4 bases, with 22 bases left between them. Germline loops: CDR1 MNHEY, CDR2 SMNVEV (reference sequence). The CDR3, as DNA: TGTGCCAGCAGCCGACGACTACGAGGGATACTATACAATGAGCAGTTCTTC. It codes for CASSRRLRGILYNEQFF.

The V call is TRBV5-1, the J call TRBJ2-1; D might be TRBD1 or TRBD2, each matching 5 bases. The germline gives CDR1 SGHRS, CDR2 YFSETQ. V was pared by 0 bases and J by 8 bases, with 18 bases between. The CDR3 sequence is 16 residues long. In DNA, the CDR3 is TGCGCCAGCAGCTTGGGTGGGACGGCCCTCGGGTATGAGCAGTTCTTC. It encodes CASSLGGTALGYEQFF.

This clone was seen only once. The chain is built from TRBV28 and TRBJ2-1; D remains unclear. Germline CDR1 reads MDHEN; CDR2 reads SYDVKM. V was shortened by 2 bases and J by 4 bases, with 9 bases between the two germline ends. There are 14 residues in the CDR3. The CDR3 coding sequence is TGTGCCAGCAGTTTAGGGCCTACTTACAATGAGCAGTTCTTC. Protein product: CASSLGPTYNEQFF.

The chain links TRBV18 to TRBJ1-2; D possibly corresponds to TRBD1 (6 bases). The CDR3 runs to 15 residues. CDR1 KGHSH and CDR2 LQKENI come from the germline V gene. The V end lost 5 bases, the J end lost 2 bases, and 15 bases lay between the germline ends. This CDR3 is CASSDQGGANYGYTF. As DNA, the CDR3 is TGTGCCAGCTCAGACCAAGGGGGGGCAAACTATGGCTACACCTTC.

The chain has TRBV6-5 and TRBJ1-3, with a tentative D call TRBD1 (5 bases). V was trimmed by 6 bases and J by 6 bases, leaving 15 bases between them. The CDR3 totals 14 residues. Germline-derived CDR1 and CDR2 are MNHEY and SVGAGI. CDR3 in DNA: TGTGCCAGCAGACCTCGAGGGGTTGAAAACACCATATATTTT. Protein product: CASRPRGVENTIYF.

The V and J genes are TRBV7-8 and TRBJ1-2, with no clear D. The CDR3 is 12 residues long. V gave up 0 bases and J gave up 3 bases, with 2 bases separating them. The germline V gene has CDR1 SGHVS and CDR2 FQNEAQ. The CDR3 sequence is CASSLADYGYTF. CDR3 bases: TGTGCCAGCAGCTTAGCCGACTATGGCTACACCTTC.

V and J are TRBV5-1 and TRBJ2-1; 8 bases line up with TRBD1. V was clipped by 0 bases and J by 6 bases; unmatched bases: 5. Germline-derived CDR1 and CDR2 are SGHRS and YFSETQ. The CDR3 is made up of 15 amino acids. The CDR3 region has the DNA TGCGCCAGCAGCTTGGGGGGACAGGCGATCAATGAGCAGTTCTTC. Translated, it gives CASSLGGQAINEQFF.